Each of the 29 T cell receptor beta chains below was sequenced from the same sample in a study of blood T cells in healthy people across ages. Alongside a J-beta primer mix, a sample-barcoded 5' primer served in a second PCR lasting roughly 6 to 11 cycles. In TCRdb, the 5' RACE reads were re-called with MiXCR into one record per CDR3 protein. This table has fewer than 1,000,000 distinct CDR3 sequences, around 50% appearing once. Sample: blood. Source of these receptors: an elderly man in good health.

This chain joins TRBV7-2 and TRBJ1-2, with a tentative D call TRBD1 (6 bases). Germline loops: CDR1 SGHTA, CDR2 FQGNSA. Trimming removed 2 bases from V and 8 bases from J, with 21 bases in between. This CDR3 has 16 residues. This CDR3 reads CASSLIFAGAREGYTF. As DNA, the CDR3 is TGTGCCAGCAGCTTAATTTTCGCAGGGGCGCGTGAGGGCTACACCTTC.

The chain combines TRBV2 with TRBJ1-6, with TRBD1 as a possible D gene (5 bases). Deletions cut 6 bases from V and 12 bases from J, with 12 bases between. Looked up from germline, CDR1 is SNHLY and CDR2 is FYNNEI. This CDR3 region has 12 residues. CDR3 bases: TGTGCCAGCAGGTCGGATCAGGGACCCCTCCACTTT. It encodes CASRSDQGPLHF. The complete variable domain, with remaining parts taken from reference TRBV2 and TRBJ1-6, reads EPEVTQTPSHQVTQMGQEVILRCVPISNHLYFYWYRQILGQKVEFLVSFYNNEISEKSEIFDDQFSVERPDGSNFTLKIRSTKLEDSAMYFCASRSDQGPLHFGNGTRLTVT.

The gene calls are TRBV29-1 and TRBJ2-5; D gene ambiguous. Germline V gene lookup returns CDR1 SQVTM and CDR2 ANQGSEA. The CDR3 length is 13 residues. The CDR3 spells CSIKGRFSETQYF. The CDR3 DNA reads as TGCAGTATCAAGGGAAGATTTTCGGAGACCCAGTACTTC.

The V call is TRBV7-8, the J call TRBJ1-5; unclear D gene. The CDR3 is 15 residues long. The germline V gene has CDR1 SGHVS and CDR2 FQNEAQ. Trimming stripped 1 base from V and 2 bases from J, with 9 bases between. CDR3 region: CASSLVGSRNQPQHF. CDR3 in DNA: TGTGCCAGCAGCTTAGTGGGTTCGCGCAATCAGCCCCAGCATTTT.

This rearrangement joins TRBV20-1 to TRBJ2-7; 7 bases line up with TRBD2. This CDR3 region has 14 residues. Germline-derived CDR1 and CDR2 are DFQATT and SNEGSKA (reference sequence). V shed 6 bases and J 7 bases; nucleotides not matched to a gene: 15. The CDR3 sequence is CSALTVGGTNEQYF. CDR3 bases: TGCAGTGCCCTGACTGTGGGAGGGACCAATGAGCAGTACTTC.

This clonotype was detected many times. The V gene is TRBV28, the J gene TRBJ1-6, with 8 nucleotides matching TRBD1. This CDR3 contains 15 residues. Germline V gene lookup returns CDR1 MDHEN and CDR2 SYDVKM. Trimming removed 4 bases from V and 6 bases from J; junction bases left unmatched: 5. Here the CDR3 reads CASSSLQGGNSPLHF. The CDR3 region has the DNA TGTGCCAGCAGTTCCTTACAGGGGGGTAATTCACCCCTCCACTTT. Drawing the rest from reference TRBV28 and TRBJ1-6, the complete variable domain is DVKVTQSSRYLVKRTGEKVFLECVQDMDHENMFWYRQDPGLGLRLIYFSYDVKMKEKGDIPEGYSVSREKKERFSLILESASTNQTSMYLCASSSLQGGNSPLHFGNGTRLTVT.

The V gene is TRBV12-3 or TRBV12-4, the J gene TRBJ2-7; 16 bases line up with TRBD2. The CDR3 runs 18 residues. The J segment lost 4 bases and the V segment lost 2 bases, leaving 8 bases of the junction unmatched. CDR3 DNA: TGTGCCAGCAGTTTAAAGGGACTAGCGGGAGGGCCTGTATACGAGCAGTACTTC. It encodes CASSLKGLAGGPVYEQYF.

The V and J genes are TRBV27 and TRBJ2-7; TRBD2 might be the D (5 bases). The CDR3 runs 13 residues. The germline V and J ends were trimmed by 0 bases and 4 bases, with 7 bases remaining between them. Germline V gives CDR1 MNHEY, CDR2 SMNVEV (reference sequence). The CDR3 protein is CASSLSQRYEQYF. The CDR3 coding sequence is TGTGCCAGCAGTTTATCGCAGCGGTACGAGCAGTACTTC.

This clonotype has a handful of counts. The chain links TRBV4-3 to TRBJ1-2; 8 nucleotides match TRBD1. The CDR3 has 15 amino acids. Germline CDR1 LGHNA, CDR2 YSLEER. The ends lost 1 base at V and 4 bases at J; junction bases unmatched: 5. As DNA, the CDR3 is TGCGCCAGCAGCCAAGGGTCAGGGGGCTTCTATGGCTACACCTTC. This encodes CASSQGSGGFYGYTF.

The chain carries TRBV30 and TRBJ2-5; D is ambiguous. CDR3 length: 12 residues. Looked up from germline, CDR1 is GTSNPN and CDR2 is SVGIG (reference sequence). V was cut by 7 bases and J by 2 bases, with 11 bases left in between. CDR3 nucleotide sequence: TGTGCCTCCGCGGCAGGACAAGAGACCCAGTACTTC. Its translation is CASAAGQETQYF.

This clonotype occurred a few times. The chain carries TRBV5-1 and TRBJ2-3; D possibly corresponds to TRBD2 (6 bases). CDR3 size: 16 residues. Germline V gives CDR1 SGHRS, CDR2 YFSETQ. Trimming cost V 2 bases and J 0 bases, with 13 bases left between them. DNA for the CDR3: TGCGCCAGCAGCTTAGATGGGAGGTCTAGCACAGATACGCAGTATTTT. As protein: CASSLDGRSSTDTQYF.

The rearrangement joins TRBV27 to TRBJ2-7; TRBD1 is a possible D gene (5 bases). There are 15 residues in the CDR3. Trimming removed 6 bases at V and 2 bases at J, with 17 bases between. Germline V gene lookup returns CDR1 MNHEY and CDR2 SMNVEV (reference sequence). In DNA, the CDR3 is TGTGCCAGCAGCCCTTTCCCTCAGGGCACCTACGAGCAGTACTTC. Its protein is CASSPFPQGTYEQYF.

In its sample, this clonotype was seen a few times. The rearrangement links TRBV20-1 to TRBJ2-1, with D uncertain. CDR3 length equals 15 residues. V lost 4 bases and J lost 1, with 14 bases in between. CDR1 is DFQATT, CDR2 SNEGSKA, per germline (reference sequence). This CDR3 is CSAITSSVSYNEQFF. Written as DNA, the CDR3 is TGCAGTGCTATAACCTCAAGCGTGTCCTACAATGAGCAGTTCTTC.

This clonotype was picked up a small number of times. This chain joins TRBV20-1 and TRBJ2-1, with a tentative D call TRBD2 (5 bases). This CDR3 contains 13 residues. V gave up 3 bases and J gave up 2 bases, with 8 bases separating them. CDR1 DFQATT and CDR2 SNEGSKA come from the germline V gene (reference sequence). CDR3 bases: TGCAGTGCTAGCGGGAATGCCTACAATGAGCAGTTCTTC. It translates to CSASGNAYNEQFF.

The CDR3 sequence is CASSKAVRSLAEAFF. The CDR3 DNA sequence: TGTGCCAGCAGCAAAGCGGTCAGGTCCCTTGCTGAAGCTTTCTTT. The rearrangement uses TRBV21-1 and TRBJ1-1. TRBV21-1 is listed as a pseudogene. The CDR3 is made up of 15 amino acids.

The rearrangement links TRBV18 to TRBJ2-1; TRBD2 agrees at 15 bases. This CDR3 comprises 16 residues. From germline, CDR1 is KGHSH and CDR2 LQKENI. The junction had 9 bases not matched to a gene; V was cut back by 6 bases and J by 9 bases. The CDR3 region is CASSPVGLAGGGEQFF. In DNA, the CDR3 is TGTGCCAGCTCCCCTGTGGGACTAGCGGGAGGCGGTGAGCAGTTCTTC.

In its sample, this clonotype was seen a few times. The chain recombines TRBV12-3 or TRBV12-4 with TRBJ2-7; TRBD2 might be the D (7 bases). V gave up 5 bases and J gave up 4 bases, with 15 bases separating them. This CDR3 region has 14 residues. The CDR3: CASSRGAGLYEQYF. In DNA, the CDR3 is TGTGCCAGCAGTCGGGGGGCAGGGTTATACGAGCAGTACTTC.

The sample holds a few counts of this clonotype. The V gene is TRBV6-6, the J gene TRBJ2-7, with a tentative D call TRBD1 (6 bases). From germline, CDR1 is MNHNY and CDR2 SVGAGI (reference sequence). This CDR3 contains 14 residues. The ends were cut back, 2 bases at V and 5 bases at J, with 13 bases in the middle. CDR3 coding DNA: TGTGCCAGCAGTTACGGCAGGGGAACGGACGAGCAGTACTTC. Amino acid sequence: CASSYGRGTDEQYF.

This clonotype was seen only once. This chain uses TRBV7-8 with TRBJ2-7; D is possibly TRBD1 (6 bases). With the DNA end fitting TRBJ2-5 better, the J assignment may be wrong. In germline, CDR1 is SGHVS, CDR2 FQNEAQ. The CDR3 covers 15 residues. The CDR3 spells CASSLGQGQKETQYF. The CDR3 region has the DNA TGTGCCAGCAGCTTAGGGCAGGGGCAGAAAGAGACCCAGTACTTC.

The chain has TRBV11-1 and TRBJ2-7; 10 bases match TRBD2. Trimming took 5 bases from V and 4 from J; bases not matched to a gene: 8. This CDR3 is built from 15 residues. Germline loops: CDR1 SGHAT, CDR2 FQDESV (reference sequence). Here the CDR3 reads CASSPSLAGGYEQYF. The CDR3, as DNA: TGTGCCAGCAGCCCTTCATTAGCGGGAGGATACGAGCAGTACTTC.

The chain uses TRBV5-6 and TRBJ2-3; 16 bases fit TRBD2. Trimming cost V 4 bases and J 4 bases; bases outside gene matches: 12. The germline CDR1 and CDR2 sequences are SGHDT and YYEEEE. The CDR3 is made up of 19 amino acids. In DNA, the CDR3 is TGTGCCAGCAGCCCGCTGGGACTAGCGGGAGGGTTACTTGCAGATACGCAGTATTTT. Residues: CASSPLGLAGGLLADTQYF.

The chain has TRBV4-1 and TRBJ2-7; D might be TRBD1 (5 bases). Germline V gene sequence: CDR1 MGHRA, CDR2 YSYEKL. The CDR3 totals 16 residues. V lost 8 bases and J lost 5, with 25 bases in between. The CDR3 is CASSPTSRTMGNEQYF. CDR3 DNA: TGCGCCAGCTCCCCCACTTCGAGGACAATGGGGAACGAGCAGTACTTC.

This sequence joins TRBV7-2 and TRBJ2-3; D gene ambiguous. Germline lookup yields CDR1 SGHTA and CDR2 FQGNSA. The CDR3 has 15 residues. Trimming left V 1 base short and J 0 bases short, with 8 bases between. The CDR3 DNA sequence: TGTGCCAGCAGCTTAGATCCGGCCAGCACAGATACGCAGTATTTT. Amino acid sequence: CASSLDPASTDTQYF.

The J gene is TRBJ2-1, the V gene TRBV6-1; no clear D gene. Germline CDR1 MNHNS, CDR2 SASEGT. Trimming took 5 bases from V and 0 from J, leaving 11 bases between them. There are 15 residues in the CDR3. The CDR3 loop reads CASSYSSSSYNEQFF. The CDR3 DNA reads TGTGCCAGCAGTTATTCATCGAGCTCCTACAATGAGCAGTTCTTC.

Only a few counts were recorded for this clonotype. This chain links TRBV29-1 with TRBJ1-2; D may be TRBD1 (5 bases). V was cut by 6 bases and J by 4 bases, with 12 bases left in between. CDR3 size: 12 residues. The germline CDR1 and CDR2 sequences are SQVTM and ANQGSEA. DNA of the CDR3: TGCAGCGTAAGGGACGGATTCTATGGCTACACCTTC. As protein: CSVRDGFYGYTF.

CDR3 residues: CSARRQTYGYTF. CDR3 sequence (DNA): TGCAGTGCTAGAAGGCAGACTTATGGCTACACCTTC. The rearrangement uses TRBV20-1 and TRBJ1-2, with D uncertain. The CDR3 extends over 12 amino acids. Germline CDR1 DFQATT, CDR2 SNEGSKA (reference sequence). Trimming removed 2 bases at V and 5 bases at J, with 9 bases between.

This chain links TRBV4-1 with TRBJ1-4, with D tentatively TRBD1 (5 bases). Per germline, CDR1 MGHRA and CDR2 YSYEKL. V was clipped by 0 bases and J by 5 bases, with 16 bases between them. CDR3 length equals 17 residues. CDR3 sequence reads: CASSQDRSGTKNEKLFF. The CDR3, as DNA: TGCGCCAGCAGCCAAGATCGCTCCGGGACCAAAAATGAAAAACTGTTTTTT.

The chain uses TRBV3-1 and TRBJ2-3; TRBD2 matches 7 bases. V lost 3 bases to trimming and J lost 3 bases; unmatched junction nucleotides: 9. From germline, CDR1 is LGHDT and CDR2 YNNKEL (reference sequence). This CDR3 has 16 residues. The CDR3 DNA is TGTGCCAGCAGCCAGTCCCTTGAGGGAGGGACAGATACGCAGTATTTT. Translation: CASSQSLEGGTDTQYF.

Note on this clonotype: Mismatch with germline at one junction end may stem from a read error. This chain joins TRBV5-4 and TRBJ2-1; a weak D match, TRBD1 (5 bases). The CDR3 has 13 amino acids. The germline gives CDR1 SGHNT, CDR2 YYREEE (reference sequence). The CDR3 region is CASTLGRENEQFF. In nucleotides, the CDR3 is TGTGCCAGCACCTTGGGCAGGGAAAATGAGCAGTTCTTC.